The 12 T cell receptor beta chains in this list originate from one sample, sequenced in a study of kidney transplant recipient with SARS-CoV-2 infection. TCRdb re-analysed the reads in MiXCR, keeping a single row per CDR3 protein. The top ten clones hold 6% to 8.5% of a sample with 200,000 to 300,000 distinct CDR3 sequences, under 35% of them seen once. This material consisted of a blood sample, taken at baseline and between days 110 and 120 from a kidney transplant recipient. All receptors derive from a male patient in his 30s who had COVID-19 and was a kidney transplant recipient. Part of the T cells may come from the graft donor.

This clonotype showed up just a few times. This chain uses TRBV11-2 with TRBJ2-1; TRBD2 aligns across 12 bases. Germline lookup yields CDR1 SGHAT and CDR2 FQNNGV. CDR3 length: 16 residues. J gave up 4 bases and V 4 bases, and 5 bases lay outside the gene matches. The CDR3 protein is CASSYLTSGGYNEQFF. The CDR3 nucleotides read TGTGCCAGCAGCTACTTGACTAGCGGGGGTTACAATGAGCAGTTCTTC. Full variable domain (missing parts from reference TRBV11-2 and TRBJ2-1): EAGVAQSPRYKIIEKRQSVAFWCNPISGHATLYWYQQILGQGPKLLIQFQNNGVVDDSQLPKDRFSAERLKGVDSTLKIQPAKLEDSAVYLCASSYLTSGGYNEQFFGPGTRLTVL.

On this clonotype: A much larger clone is a single base away; this may be a read error. No conserved phenylalanine or tryptophan ends this CDR3, so it is likely a read error. This chain joins TRBV3-1 and TRBJ1-1; D not resolved. The CDR3 extends over 17 amino acids. Between the trimmed V and J ends, which lost 5 bases and 4 bases, there was a span of 23 bases. Per the germline V gene, CDR1 is LGHDT and CDR2 is YNNKEL (reference sequence). DNA of the CDR3: TGTGCCAGCAGCTCCAGGTTTCCCATTTCAATTCGCACTGAAGCTTTCCTT. Translating it yields CASSSRFPISIRTEAFL.

This clonotype was counted at least ten times. The chain links TRBV6-2 or TRBV6-3 to TRBJ1-5, with a tentative D call TRBD1 (6 bases). Per germline, CDR1 MNHEY and CDR2 SVGEGT. This CDR3 has 14 amino acids. Trimming removed 4 bases at V and 2 bases at J, with 9 bases between. CDR3 protein: CASSSRTGNQPQHF. Written as DNA, the CDR3 is TGTGCCAGCAGTTCCCGGACAGGCAATCAGCCCCAGCATTTT.

This clonotype was counted ten times or more. The chain is built from TRBV7-8 and TRBJ1-2; D remains ambiguous. Trimming removed 5 bases from V and 4 bases from J, with 23 bases in between. Per germline, CDR1 SGHVS and CDR2 FQNEAQ. CDR3 length: 17 residues. CDR3 residues: CASSRNWFTRKTYGYTF. DNA for the CDR3: TGTGCCAGCAGCCGAAACTGGTTTACCCGAAAGACCTATGGCTACACCTTC.

This clonotype was detected many times. The chain joins TRBV20-1 to TRBJ1-2; D perhaps matches TRBD1 (6 bases). Germline lookup yields CDR1 DFQATT and CDR2 SNEGSKA (reference sequence). Trimming shortened V by 1 base and J by 0 bases, and 12 bases separated the two germline ends. The CDR3 covers 15 residues. In nucleotides, the CDR3 is TGCAGTGCTAGAGTCCGGGACACCGCTAACTATGGCTACACCTTC. Translating gives CSARVRDTANYGYTF.

This clonotype has at least ten counts. The chain carries TRBV6-5 and TRBJ1-5; D unresolved. The CDR3 is 15 amino acids. The germline V and J ends were trimmed by 0 bases and 2 bases, with 8 bases remaining between them. The germline CDR1 and CDR2 sequences are MNHEY and SVGAGI. The CDR3 coding sequence is TGTGCCAGCAGTTACTCATTAAGGGGCAATCAGCCCCAGCATTTT. Translation: CASSYSLRGNQPQHF.

The sample holds many counts of this clonotype. The rearrangement joins TRBV27 to TRBJ2-7, with a weak D call TRBD1 (6 bases). CDR1 is MNHEY and CDR2 is SMNVEV in the germline V gene (reference sequence). V dropped 6 bases and J dropped 1 base, with 16 bases sitting between them. This CDR3 comprises 15 residues. The CDR3 spells CASRTGPHESYEQYF. Written as DNA, the CDR3 is TGTGCCAGCAGGACAGGACCCCATGAGTCCTACGAGCAGTACTTC.

This clonotype has ten or more counts. The chain couples TRBV20-1 to TRBJ2-7, with D possibly TRBD1 on 6 matching bases. Germline V CDR1 and CDR2: DFQATT, SNEGSKA (reference sequence). The V gene lost 5 bases and the J gene lost 6 bases, with 17 bases spanning the gap. CDR3 length: 13 amino acids. The CDR3 nucleotides are TGCAGTGCTGGCTTGACAGGTCCGGGCGAGCAGTACGTC. Translating it yields CSAGLTGPGEQYV.

For this clonotype: Being one base from a much bigger clone, this may be a read error. V is TRBV21-1 and J is TRBJ2-5; no check of the table's D call, TRBD1, against the DNA was made. TRBJ2-7 explains the end of the DNA better; the J call may be wrong. TRBV21-1 is flagged as a pseudogene. This CDR3 has 17 residues. The CDR3: CAGSKQTRDACSYEQYV. CDR3 in DNA: TGTGCCGGCAGCAAACAAACTCGGGACGCCTGCTCCTACGAGCAGTACGTC.

This clonotype was counted ten times or more. The J gene is TRBJ1-2, the V gene TRBV20-1, with D possibly being TRBD1 (6 bases). V lost 5 bases to trimming and J lost 8 bases, with 24 bases between them. There are 15 residues in the CDR3. CDR1 and CDR2 from the germline V gene are DFQATT and SNEGSKA (reference sequence). CDR3 DNA sequence: TGCAGTGCTGAGAACCACAGGGCGCTACGGGAGGGCTACACCTTC. It specifies CSAENHRALREGYTF.

As for this clonotype: A much larger clone lies one base from this, so it may be a read error. Without the conserved terminal phenylalanine or tryptophan, this CDR3 likely stems from a read error. The V and J genes are TRBV3-1 and TRBJ1-1; no firm D call. Trimming shortened V by 4 bases and J by 4 bases, and 22 bases separated the two germline ends. The CDR3 extends over 17 amino acids. The germline V gene has CDR1 LGHDT and CDR2 YNNKEL (reference sequence). This CDR3 is CASSRLIPISIRTEAFS. The DNA of the CDR3 is TGTGCCAGCAGCCGTTTGATTCCCATTTCAATTCGCACTGAAGCTTTCTCT.

In its sample, this clonotype was seen many times. V usage is TRBV3-2 and J usage is TRBJ1-6; the table's D gene call, TRBD1, was not cross checked with the DNA. TRBV3-2 is listed as a pseudogene. The CDR3 runs to 13 residues. The CDR3 protein is CASSTTGGSPLHF. In DNA form, the CDR3 reads TGTGCCAGCAGTACAACAGGGGGTTCACCCCTCCACTTT.